This TCR beta chain came from a study of cytomegalovirus exposure and HLA in healthy donors. Use of 60 Vbeta and 13 Jbeta primers characterized the PCR. The protocol was immunoSEQ multiplex PCR, while the TCRdb copy is restricted to in-frame clones and leaves out a portion. Among approximately 170,000 clones listed, less than 80% were seen once. The junction had 2 bases not matched to a gene; V was cut back by 3 bases and J by 1 base. The CDR3 contains 17 residues. CDR1 KGHSH and CDR2 LQKENI come from the germline V gene. The sequence came from a female donor in good health and CMV-seronegative. This rearrangement joins TRBV18 to TRBJ2-3; 15 bases agree with TRBD2. The sample consisted of PBMCs. The CDR3 region is CASSPRTSGGGTDTQYF. In DNA, the CDR3 is TGTGCCAGCTCACCCAGGACTAGCGGGGGGGGCACAGATACGCAGTATTTT.